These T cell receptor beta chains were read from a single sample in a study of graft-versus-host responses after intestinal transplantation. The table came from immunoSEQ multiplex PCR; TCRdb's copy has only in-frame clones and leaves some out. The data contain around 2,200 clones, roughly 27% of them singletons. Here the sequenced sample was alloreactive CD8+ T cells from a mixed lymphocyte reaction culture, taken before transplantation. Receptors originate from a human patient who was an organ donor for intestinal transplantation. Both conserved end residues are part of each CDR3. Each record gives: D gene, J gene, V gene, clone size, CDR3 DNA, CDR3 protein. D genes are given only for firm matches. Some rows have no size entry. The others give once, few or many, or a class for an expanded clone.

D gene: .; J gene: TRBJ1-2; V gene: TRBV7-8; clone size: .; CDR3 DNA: TGTGCCAGCAGCTTAGGAGCTAGGGTGGACTTTCACGGCTACACCTTC; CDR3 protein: CASSLGARVDFHGYTF
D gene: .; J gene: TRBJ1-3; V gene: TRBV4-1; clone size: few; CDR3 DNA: TGCGCCAGCAGCCAAGAACCCTCCAGGAACAGCCATGATCCCTCTGGAAACACCATATATTTT; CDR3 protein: CASSQEPSRNSHDPSGNTIYF
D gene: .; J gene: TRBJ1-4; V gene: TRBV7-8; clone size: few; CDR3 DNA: TGTGCCAGCAGCTTTGTGAGAACTAATGAAAAACTGTTTTTT; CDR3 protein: CASSFVRTNEKLFF
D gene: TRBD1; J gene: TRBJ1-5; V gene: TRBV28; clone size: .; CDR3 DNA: TGTGCCAGCAGTTACCTAGACAGGGGTGGTCAGCCCCAGCATTTT; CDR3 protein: CASSYLDRGGQPQHF
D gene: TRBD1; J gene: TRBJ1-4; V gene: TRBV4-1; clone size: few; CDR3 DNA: TGCGCCAGCATCTCCGGGACAGGGGGCTTCGAAAATGAAAAACTGTTTTTT; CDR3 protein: CASISGTGGFENEKLFF
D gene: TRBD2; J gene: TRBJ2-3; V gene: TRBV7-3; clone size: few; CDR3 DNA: TGTGCCAGCAGCTCAGGGACTAGCGGCGATACGCAGTATTTT; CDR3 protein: CASSSGTSGDTQYF
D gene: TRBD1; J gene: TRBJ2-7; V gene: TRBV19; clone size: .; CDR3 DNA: TGTGCCAGTAGTATTTGGGACAGGGGCGAAGAGCAGTACTTC; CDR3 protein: CASSIWDRGEEQYF
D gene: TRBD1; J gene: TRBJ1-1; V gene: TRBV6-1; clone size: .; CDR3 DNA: TGTGCCAGCAGTGAAGGCCTGACAGGGGGCGAAACTGAAGCTTTCTTT; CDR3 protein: CASSEGLTGGETEAFF
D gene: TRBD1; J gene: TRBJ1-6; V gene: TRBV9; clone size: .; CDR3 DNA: TGTGCCAGCAGCTCAGAAAGGGACAGGATAATTCAACCCCTCCACTTT; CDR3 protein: CASSSERDRIIQPLHF
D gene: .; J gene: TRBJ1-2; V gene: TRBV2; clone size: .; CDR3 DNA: TGTGCCAGCAGGCCTTTTTTTATGCGGGGCTCTGGCTACACCTTC; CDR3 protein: CASRPFFMRGSGYTF
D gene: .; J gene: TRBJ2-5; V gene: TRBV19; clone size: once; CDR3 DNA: TGTGCCAGTAGTAAGATGGGCGTGGGTCAAGAGACCCAGTACTTC; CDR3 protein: CASSKMGVGQETQYF
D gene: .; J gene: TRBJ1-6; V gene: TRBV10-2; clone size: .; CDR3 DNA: TGCGCCAGCAGTGAGTCAAAGGGGAATTCACCCCTCCACTTT; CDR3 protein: CASSESKGNSPLHF
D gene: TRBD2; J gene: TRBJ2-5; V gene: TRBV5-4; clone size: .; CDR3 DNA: TGTGCCAGCAGTTCGGGGGGGGCTCGTCAGGTAGAGACCCAGTACTTC; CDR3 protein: CASSSGGARQVETQYF
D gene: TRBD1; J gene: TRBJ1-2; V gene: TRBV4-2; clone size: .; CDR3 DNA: TGTGCCAGCAGATCCGAACCGGGACAGGGTTACTATGGCTACACCTTC; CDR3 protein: CASRSEPGQGYYGYTF
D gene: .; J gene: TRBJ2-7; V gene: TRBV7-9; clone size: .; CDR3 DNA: TGTGCCAGCAGCCCGGACAGTTCCTACGAGCAGTACTTC; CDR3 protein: CASSPDSSYEQYF
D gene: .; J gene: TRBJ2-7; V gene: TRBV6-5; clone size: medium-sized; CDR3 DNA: TGTGCCAGCAGTTACGGAACAGCTTCCTACGAGCAGTACTTC; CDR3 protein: CASSYGTASYEQYF
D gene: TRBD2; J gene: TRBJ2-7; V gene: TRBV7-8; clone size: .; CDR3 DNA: TGTGCCAGCAGCAGCAAGCGGGGTGGATCCTACGAGCAGTACTTC; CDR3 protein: CASSSKRGGSYEQYF
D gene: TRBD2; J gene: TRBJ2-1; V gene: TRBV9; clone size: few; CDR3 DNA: TGTGCCAGCAGCGTAGTATCGGGGGGGGACAATGAGCAGTTCTTC; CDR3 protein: CASSVVSGGDNEQFF
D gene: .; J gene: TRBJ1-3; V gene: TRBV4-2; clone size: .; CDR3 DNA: TGTGCCAGCAGCCAACTTGTGGGTTTTGGGGGCGACTCTGGAAACACCATATATTTT; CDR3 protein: CASSQLVGFGGDSGNTIYF
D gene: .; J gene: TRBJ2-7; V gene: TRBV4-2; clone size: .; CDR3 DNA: TGTGCCAGCAGCCCATCCTACGAGCAGTACTTC; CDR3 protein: CASSPSYEQYF
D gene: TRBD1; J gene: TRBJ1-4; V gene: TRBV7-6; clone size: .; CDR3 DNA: TGTGCCAGCAGCCTCTACACAGGGGTATGGGAAAAACTGTTTTTT; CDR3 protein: CASSLYTGVWEKLFF
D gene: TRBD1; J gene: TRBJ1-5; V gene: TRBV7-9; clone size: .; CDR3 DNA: TGTGCCAGCAGCTTATACACAGGTTGGGGACAGGATAGCAATCAGCCCCAGCATTTT; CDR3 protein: CASSLYTGWGQDSNQPQHF
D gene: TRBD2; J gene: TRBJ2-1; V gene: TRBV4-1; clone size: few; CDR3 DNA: TGCGCCAGCAGCCAAGAGGGGACTAGCGGACCCAATGAGCAGTTCTTC; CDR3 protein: CASSQEGTSGPNEQFF
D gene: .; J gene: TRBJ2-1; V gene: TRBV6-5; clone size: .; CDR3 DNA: TGTGCCAGCAGTTACTCAAACGGGTTTCCCTACAATGAGCAGTTCTTC; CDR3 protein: CASSYSNGFPYNEQFF
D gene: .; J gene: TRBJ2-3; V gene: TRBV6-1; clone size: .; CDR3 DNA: TGTGCCAGCACACCAGCGCCAGATACGCAGTATTTT; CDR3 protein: CASTPAPDTQYF
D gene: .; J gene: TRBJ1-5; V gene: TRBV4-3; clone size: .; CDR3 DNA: TGCGCCAGCAGCCAAGCATGGACAGCAAATCAGCCCCAGCATTTT; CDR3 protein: CASSQAWTANQPQHF
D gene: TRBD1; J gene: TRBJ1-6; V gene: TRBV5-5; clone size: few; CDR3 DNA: TGTGCCAGCAGCTTGCAGGGGGCCCCCCTCCACTTT; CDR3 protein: CASSLQGAPLHF
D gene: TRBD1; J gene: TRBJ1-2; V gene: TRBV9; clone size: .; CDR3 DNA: TGTGCCAGCAGCCCTGGGACAGGGGGCGGCTATGGCTACACCTTC; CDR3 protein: CASSPGTGGGYGYTF
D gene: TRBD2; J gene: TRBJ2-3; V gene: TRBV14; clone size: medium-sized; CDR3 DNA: TGTGCCAGCAGCCAAGTGGGGGGGGCAGATACGCAGTATTTT; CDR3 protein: CASSQVGGADTQYF
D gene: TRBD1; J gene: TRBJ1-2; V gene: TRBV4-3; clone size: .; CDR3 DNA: TGCGCCAGCAGCCAAGCCTGGGGACAGGCCTCGGATGGCTACACCTTC; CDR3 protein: CASSQAWGQASDGYTF
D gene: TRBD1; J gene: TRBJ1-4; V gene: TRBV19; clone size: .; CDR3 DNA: TGTGCCAGTAGTAAGGCCCCCAGGGGGGATTTGTTTTTT; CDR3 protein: CASSKAPRGDLFF
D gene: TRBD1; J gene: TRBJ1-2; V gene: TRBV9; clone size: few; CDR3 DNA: TGTGCCAGCAGCGGCCGGGACAGCATCTATGGCTACACCTTC; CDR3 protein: CASSGRDSIYGYTF
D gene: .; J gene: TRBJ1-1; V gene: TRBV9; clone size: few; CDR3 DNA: TGTGCCAGCAGCGCGGGATTCCGGACTGAAGCTTTCTTT; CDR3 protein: CASSAGFRTEAFF
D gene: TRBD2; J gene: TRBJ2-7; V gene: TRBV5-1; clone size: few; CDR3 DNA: TGCGCCAGCAGCTCCTGGGGGGGATCCTACGAGCAGTACTTC; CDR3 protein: CASSSWGGSYEQYF
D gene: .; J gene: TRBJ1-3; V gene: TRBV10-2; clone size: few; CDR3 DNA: TGCGCCAGCAGTGAGTCGTACCTAGGCGGAAACACCATATATTTT; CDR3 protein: CASSESYLGGNTIYF
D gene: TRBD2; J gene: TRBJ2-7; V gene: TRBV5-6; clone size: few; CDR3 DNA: TGTGCCAGCAGCTTGGTCGGGGGGGGCGAGCAGTACTTC; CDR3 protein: CASSLVGGGEQYF
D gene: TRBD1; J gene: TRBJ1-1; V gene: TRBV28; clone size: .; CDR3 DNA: TGTGCCAGTAGGGACAGAACAGAAGCTTTCTTT; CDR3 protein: CASRDRTEAFF
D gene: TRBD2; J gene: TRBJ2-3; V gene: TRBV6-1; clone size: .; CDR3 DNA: TGTGCCAGCAGTGAAGATCAAGGGGAGGGAGATACGCAGTATTTT; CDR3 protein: CASSEDQGEGDTQYF
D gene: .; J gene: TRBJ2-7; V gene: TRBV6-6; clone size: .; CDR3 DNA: TGTGCCAGCAGTTACTCGACGTGGACTACTACCTACGAGCAGTACTTC; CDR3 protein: CASSYSTWTTTYEQYF
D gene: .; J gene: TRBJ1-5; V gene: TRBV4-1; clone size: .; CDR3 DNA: TGCGCCAGCAGCCAAGCCACGGGTCCAAGGTATCAGCCCCAGCATTTT; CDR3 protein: CASSQATGPRYQPQHF
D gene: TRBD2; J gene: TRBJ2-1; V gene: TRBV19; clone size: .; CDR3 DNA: TGTGCCAGTAGTGCTAGCGGGTACAATGAGCAGTTCTTC; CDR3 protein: CASSASGYNEQFF
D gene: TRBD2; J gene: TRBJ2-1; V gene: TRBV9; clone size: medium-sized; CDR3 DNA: TGTGCCAGCAGCGGTAGCGGGGGGGTAAGCTCCTACAATGAGCAGTTCTTC; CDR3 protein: CASSGSGGVSSYNEQFF
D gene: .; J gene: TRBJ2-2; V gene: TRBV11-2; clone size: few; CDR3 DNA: TGTGCCAGCACCCCGGCGGGGAGCGGGGGGGAGCTGTTTTTT; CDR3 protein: CASTPAGSGGELFF
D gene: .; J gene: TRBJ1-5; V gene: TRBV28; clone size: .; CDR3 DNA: TGTGCCAGCAGTTTAGCGGGCCAGCCCCAGCATTTT; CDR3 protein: CASSLAGQPQHF